Sequencing of this TCR beta chain was carried out in a study of metastatic and nonmetastatic thyroid tumors. On the study more broadly: Repertoires were compared across blood and tumor or nodule tissue from malignant and benign thyroid patients.

TCRdb reanalyzed the PCR reads via MiXCR. The sample holds about 21,000 clones; 37% are singletons and the top ten take about 25%. This clone was seen only a few times. No patient received treatment before thyroid surgery. Trimming shortened V by 3 bases and J by 8 bases, and 8 bases separated the two germline ends. The CDR3 has 12 amino acids. Germline V gene sequence: CDR1 LNHDA, CDR2 SQIVND (reference sequence). This receptor was identified in a female donor with papillary thyroid cancer or a benign thyroid nodule (not recorded which). Some clones in this sample may be carry-over from other donors' samples. The chain combines TRBV19 with TRBJ1-5; D ambiguous. Sequencing input: tumor tissue. The CDR3 DNA reads as TGTGCCAGTAGTATCCCCGAGAAGCCCCAGCATTTT. Amino acid sequence: CASSIPEKPQHF.